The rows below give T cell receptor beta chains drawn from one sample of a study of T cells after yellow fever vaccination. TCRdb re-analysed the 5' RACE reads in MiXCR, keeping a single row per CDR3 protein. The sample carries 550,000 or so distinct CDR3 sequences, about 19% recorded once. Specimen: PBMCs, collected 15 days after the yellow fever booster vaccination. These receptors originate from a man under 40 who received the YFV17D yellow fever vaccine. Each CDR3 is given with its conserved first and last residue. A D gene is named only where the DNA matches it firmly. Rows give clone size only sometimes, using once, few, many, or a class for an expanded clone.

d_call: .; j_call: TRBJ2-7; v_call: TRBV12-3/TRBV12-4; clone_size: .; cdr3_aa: CASSFSGALLEQYF; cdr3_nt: TGTGCCAGCAGTTTCAGCGGTGCCCTGTTAGAGCAGTACTTC
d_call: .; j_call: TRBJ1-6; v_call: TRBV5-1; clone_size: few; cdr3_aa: CASRGATNNSPLHF; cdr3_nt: TGCGCCAGCAGAGGGGCGACTAATAATTCACCCCTCCACTTT
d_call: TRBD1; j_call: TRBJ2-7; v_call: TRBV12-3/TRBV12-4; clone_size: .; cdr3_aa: CASSLVRGTGGYEQYF; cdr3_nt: TGTGCCAGCAGTTTAGTGCGTGGGACAGGGGGATACGAGCAGTACTTC
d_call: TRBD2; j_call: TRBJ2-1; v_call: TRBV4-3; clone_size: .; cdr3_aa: CASSQEGGLAAHNEQFF; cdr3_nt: TGCGCCAGCAGCCAAGAAGGTGGACTAGCGGCACACAATGAGCAGTTCTTC
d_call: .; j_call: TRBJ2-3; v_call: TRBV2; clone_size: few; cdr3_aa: CASRARVGSTDTQYF; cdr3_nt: TGTGCCAGCAGGGCCCGTGTCGGTAGCACAGATACGCAGTATTTT
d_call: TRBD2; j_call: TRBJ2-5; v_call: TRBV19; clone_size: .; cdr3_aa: CASSISPSGSGETQYF; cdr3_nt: TGTGCCAGTAGCATCAGCCCTAGCGGCTCCGGTGAGACCCAGTACTTC
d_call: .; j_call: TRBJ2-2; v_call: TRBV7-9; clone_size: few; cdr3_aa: CASRSSSGPGELFF; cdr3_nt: TGTGCCAGCCGGTCGTCTTCCGGGCCCGGGGAGCTGTTTTTT
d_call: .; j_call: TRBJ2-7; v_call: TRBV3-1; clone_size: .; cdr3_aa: CASSRALEQYF; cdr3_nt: TGTGCCAGCAGCCGGGCCCTCGAGCAGTACTTC
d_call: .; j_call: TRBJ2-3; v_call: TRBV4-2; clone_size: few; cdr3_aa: CASSQEWTTDTQYF; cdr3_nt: TGTGCCAGCAGCCAAGAATGGACCACAGATACGCAGTATTTT
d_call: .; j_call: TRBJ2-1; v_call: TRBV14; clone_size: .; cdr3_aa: CASSEGFPYNEQFF; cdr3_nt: TGTGCCAGCAGTGAAGGGTTCCCCTACAATGAGCAGTTCTTC
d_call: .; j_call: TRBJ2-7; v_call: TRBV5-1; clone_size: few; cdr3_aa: CASRSVVSGSYEQYF; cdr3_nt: TGCGCCAGCAGGTCCGTGGTTAGCGGTTCCTACGAGCAGTACTTC
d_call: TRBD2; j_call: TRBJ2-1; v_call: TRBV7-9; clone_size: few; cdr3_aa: CASSPVFLAGANEQFF; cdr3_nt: TGTGCCAGCAGCCCCGTTTTCCTAGCGGGAGCCAATGAGCAGTTCTTC
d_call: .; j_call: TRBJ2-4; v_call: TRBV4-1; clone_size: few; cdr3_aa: CASSQEPESRAKNIQYF; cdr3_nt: TGCGCCAGCAGCCAAGAACCAGAATCTCGGGCAAAAAACATTCAGTACTTC
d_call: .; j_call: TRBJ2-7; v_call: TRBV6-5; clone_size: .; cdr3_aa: CASLFRTGAYSYEQYF; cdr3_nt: TGTGCCAGCCTATTTAGGACTGGCGCGTACTCCTACGAGCAGTACTTC
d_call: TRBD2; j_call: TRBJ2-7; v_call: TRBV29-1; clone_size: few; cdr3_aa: CSARTSGYSYEQYF; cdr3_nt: TGCAGCGCACGGACTAGCGGATACTCCTACGAGCAGTACTTC